This TCR beta chain was profiled in a study of T cell changes during pregnancy in multiple sclerosis. V dropped 4 bases and J dropped 5; count of bases not matched to a gene: 6. The CDR3 totals 14 residues. Per the germline V gene, CDR1 is SGHRS and CDR2 is YFSETQ. Using immunoSEQ multiplex PCR, the repertoire was profiled, and TCRdb retains in-frame clones only, with some absent. The data show 50,000 to 70,000 clones, 85% to 95% seen once. The material sequenced was peripheral blood, taken in the first trimester of pregnancy. The sequence came from a female donor with multiple sclerosis, enrolled in a pregnancy study. This rearrangement joins TRBV5-1 to TRBJ2-1, with 7 nucleotides matching TRBD2. The CDR3 region has the DNA TGCGCCAGCAGCCCGAGCGGGAATAACAATGAGCAGTTCTTC. Translated, it gives CASSPSGNNNEQFF.